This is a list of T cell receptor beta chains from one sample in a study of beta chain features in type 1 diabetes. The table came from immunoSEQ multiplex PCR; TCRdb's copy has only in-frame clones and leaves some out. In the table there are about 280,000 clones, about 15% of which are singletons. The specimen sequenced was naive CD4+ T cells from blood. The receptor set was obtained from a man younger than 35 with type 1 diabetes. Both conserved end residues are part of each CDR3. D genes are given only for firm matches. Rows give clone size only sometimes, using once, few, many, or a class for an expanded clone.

TGTGCCAGCAGCTTTGAGGAGAACCAGCCCCAGCATTTT CASSFEENQPQHF TRBJ1-5 NA TRBV7-9 NA
TGTGCCAGCAGTTGGTATTCGGGGGCCCAGCATTTT CASSWYSGAQHF TRBJ1-5 NA TRBV28 NA
TGTGCCAGCAGCCAAGGGACTAGAGGAACCGGGGAGCTGTTTTTT CASSQGTRGTGELFF TRBJ2-2 TRBD2 TRBV4-2 NA
TGTGCCAGCAGCTTGGGGACTAGCGGGTACAATGAGCAGTTCTTC CASSLGTSGYNEQFF TRBJ2-1 TRBD2 TRBV13 NA
TGTGCCAGCAGCCCAGGACAGGGCGTAAATCAGCCCCAGCATTTT CASSPGQGVNQPQHF TRBJ1-5 TRBD1 TRBV5-4 NA
TGTGCCAGCACCCCACGGGGACTAGTCATCACAGATACGCAGTATTTT CASTPRGLVITDTQYF TRBJ2-3 TRBD2 TRBV5-4 few
TGTGCCAGCAGCCGGGGACTAGCCCAAGCCTACGAGCAGTACTTC CASSRGLAQAYEQYF TRBJ2-7 TRBD2 TRBV7-2 few
TGTGCCAGCAGCCCGAGACAGGGGAGCACAGATACGCAGTATTTT CASSPRQGSTDTQYF TRBJ2-3 TRBD1 TRBV7-9 few
TGTGCCAGCTCACCAACCGGGACAGGGGACTCCTACGAGCAGTACTTC CASSPTGTGDSYEQYF TRBJ2-7 TRBD1 TRBV18 NA
TGTGCCAGCAGCTTAGGCAGGGAACAGCCCCAGCATTTT CASSLGREQPQHF TRBJ1-5 NA TRBV7-2 NA